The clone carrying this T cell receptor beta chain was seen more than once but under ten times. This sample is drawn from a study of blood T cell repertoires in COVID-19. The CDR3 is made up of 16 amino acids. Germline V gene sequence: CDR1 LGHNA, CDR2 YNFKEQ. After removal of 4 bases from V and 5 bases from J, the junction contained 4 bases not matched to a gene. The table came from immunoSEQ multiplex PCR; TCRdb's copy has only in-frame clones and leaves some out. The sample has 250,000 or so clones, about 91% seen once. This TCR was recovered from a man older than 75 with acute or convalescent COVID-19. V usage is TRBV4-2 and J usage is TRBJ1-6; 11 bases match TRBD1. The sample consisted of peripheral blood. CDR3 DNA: TGTGCCAGCAGCCGCGGACAGGGGGCGGATAATTCACCCCTCCACTTT. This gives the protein CASSRGQGADNSPLHF.